This T cell receptor (beta chain) was recorded in a study of a mutant IDH1 vaccine in newly diagnosed glioma. Comments on this clone: Its specificity is not known.

Assay used: immunoSEQ multiplex PCR; TCRdb lists only in-frame clones, some missing. The profile shows tens of thousands of clones, roughly 87% of them singletons. V lost 7 bases to trimming and J lost 5 bases, with 23 bases between them. CDR3 size: 16 residues. Germline lookup yields CDR1 SGHTA and CDR2 FQGNSA. Noted time point: week 5, during vaccination. Each vaccine dose was 300 ug of mutant IDH1 20-mer peptide, with topical imiquimod. This material consisted of peripheral blood mononuclear cells (PBMCs), taken from a glioma patient whose treatment included an IDH1 peptide vaccine. The clonotype comes from a woman aged 40 to 50 with glioma. Some clones in this sample may be carry-over from other donors' samples. V and J are TRBV7-2 and TRBJ2-5, with D maybe TRBD2 (7 bases). This CDR3 reads CASTNKGGPRGETQYF. Here the CDR3 DNA reads TGTGCCAGCACCAACAAGGGGGGGCCCCGGGGGGAGACCCAGTACTTC.